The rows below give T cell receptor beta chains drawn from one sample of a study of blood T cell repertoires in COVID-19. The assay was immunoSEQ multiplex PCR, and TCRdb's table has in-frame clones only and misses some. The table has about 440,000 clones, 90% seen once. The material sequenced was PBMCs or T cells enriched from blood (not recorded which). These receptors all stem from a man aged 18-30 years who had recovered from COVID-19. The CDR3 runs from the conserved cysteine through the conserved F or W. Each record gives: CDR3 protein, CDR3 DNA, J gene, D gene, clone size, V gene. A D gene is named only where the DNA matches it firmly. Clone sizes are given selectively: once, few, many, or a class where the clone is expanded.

CASSKPGQTNYGYTF TGTGCCAGCAGCAAACCGGGACAGACGAACTATGGCTACACCTTC TRBJ1-2 TRBD1 NA TRBV7-2
CASSPLSGGTDTQYF TGTGCCAGCAGCCCCCTGTCGGGGGGCACAGATACGCAGTATTTT TRBJ2-3 NA NA TRBV3-1/TRBV3-2
CASSIADSLGALDEKLFF TGTGCCAGTAGTATAGCCGACTCGCTAGGGGCTTTGGATGAAAAACTGTTTTTT TRBJ1-4 NA NA TRBV19
CATTLRGDQPQHF TGTGCCACCACACTCCGGGGAGATCAGCCCCAGCATTTT TRBJ1-5 NA once TRBV24-1
CASSFRSGETQYF TGCGCCAGCAGCTTCCGTAGCGGGGAGACCCAGTACTTC TRBJ2-5 TRBD2 NA TRBV5-1
CASRSESTDTQYF TGTGCCAGCAGGAGCGAGAGCACAGATACGCAGTATTTT TRBJ2-3 NA NA TRBV27
CASSWTGGDYGYTF TGCGCCAGCAGCTGGACAGGGGGGGACTATGGCTACACCTTC TRBJ1-2 TRBD1 NA TRBV5-1
CASSLSLTGAGEQYF TGCGCCAGCAGCTTGAGCCTGACAGGGGCAGGAGAGCAGTACTTC TRBJ2-7 TRBD1 NA TRBV5-1
CASSSGTGEKLFF TGCGCCAGCAGTTCCGGGACAGGGGAAAAACTGTTTTTT TRBJ1-4 TRBD1 NA TRBV10-2
CASSLPGLAFREQFF TGTGCCAGCAGCCTCCCGGGACTAGCCTTCCGTGAGCAGTTCTTC TRBJ2-1 TRBD2 NA TRBV5-4
CASTKITGSTEAFF TGCGCCAGCACCAAAATCACCGGGTCCACTGAAGCTTTCTTT TRBJ1-1 NA NA TRBV4-1
CASSPLIQGSGNTIYF TGTGCCAGCAGCCCTCTAATACAGGGGTCCGGAAACACCATATATTTT TRBJ1-3 TRBD1 NA TRBV4-2
CASSTITDTQYF TGTGCCAGTAGTACAATCACAGATACGCAGTATTTT TRBJ2-3 NA once TRBV19
CASSLIVWTGGEVAEAFF TGTGCCAGCAGCTTAATCGTTTGGACAGGGGGCGAGGTGGCTGAAGCTTTCTTT TRBJ1-1 TRBD1 NA TRBV7-9
CASTSQGSYNEQFF TGTGCCAGTACCTCACAGGGTTCCTACAATGAGCAGTTCTTC TRBJ2-1 NA once TRBV19
CASSEVLRSELRYGYTF TGTGCCAGCAGTGAAGTGTTGAGGAGTGAGTTGCGCTATGGCTACACCTTC TRBJ1-2 NA NA TRBV6-1
CASSARTEPFYEQYF TGTGCCAGCAGCGCCCGGACAGAACCCTTCTACGAGCAGTACTTC TRBJ2-7 NA NA TRBV11-2
CSADDRDEAFF TGCAGTGCTGACGACAGGGATGAAGCTTTCTTT TRBJ1-1 TRBD1 NA TRBV20-1
CASSPTGGGPYNEQFF TGCGCCAGCAGCCCCACCGGGGGGGGCCCCTACAATGAGCAGTTCTTC TRBJ2-1 TRBD2 NA TRBV5-1
CASSSDSTEAFF TGCGCCAGCAGTTCAGACAGCACTGAAGCTTTCTTT TRBJ1-1 NA NA TRBV10-1
CSVDRAADTQYF TGCAGCGTGGACAGGGCCGCAGATACGCAGTATTTT TRBJ2-3 TRBD1 NA TRBV29-1
CASSQTAGFGQPQHF TGTGCCAGCAGCCAAACGGCGGGCTTCGGTCAGCCCCAGCATTTT TRBJ1-5 NA NA TRBV3-1/TRBV3-2
CASSLGGEFSEKLFF TGTGCCAGCAGCTTGGGTGGGGAGTTTAGCGAAAAACTGTTTTTT TRBJ1-4 NA NA TRBV5-8
CASGLPGTTNTGELFF TGTGCCAGTGGCCTTCCCGGGACAACGAACACCGGGGAGCTGTTTTTT TRBJ2-2 NA few TRBV19
CASRGTANNQPQHF TGTGCCAGCAGAGGGACAGCCAACAATCAGCCCCAGCATTTT TRBJ1-5 TRBD1 NA TRBV6-5
CAWSGGHQGPNEKLFF TGTGCCTGGAGTGGGGGACACCAAGGGCCTAATGAAAAACTGTTTTTT TRBJ1-4 NA NA TRBV30
CASSIASGSHYEQYF TGTGCCAGTAGTATAGCTAGCGGGAGTCACTACGAGCAGTACTTC TRBJ2-7 TRBD2 NA TRBV19
CASRGGLGVHEQYF TGTGCCAGCAGGGGTGGACTCGGCGTGCACGAGCAGTACTTC TRBJ2-7 NA NA TRBV28
CASSLARGIAKNIQYF TGTGCCAGCAGCTTAGCGAGGGGGATAGCCAAAAACATTCAGTACTTC TRBJ2-4 NA NA TRBV7-8
CASSYRGTSYNEQFF TGTGCCAGCAGTTATCGCGGGACTAGTTATAATGAGCAGTTCTTC TRBJ2-1 TRBD2 NA TRBV6-2/TRBV6-3
CASSLVSGTYNEQFF TGCGCCAGCAGCTTGGTTAGCGGGACCTACAATGAGCAGTTCTTC TRBJ2-1 TRBD2 NA TRBV5-1
CASSIGRGNEQFF TGTGCCAGTAGTATCGGCAGGGGCAATGAGCAGTTCTTC TRBJ2-1 NA NA TRBV19
CASKSRDTATEAFF TGCGCCAGCAAGTCCCGGGACACCGCCACTGAAGCTTTCTTT TRBJ1-1 NA NA TRBV5-1
CASSMPGNGEAFF TGTGCCAGTAGTATGCCGGGGAATGGTGAAGCTTTCTTT TRBJ1-1 NA NA TRBV19
CASSSRGDEQYF TGTGCCAGCAGTTCTCGCGGGGACGAGCAGTACTTC TRBJ2-7 NA once TRBV28
CSVGGVNTEAFF TGCAGCGTTGGAGGAGTGAACACTGAAGCTTTCTTT TRBJ1-1 NA NA TRBV29-1
CASTLQTEPSGELFF TGTGCCAGCACCCTCCAAACTGAACCGTCCGGGGAGCTGTTTTTT TRBJ2-2 NA NA TRBV5-5
CASSEARGQVGSGYTF TGTGCCAGCAGTGAAGCTCGGGGACAGGTCGGGAGCGGCTACACCTTC TRBJ1-2 TRBD1 NA TRBV6-1
CASSGSGGTEAFF TGTGCCAGCAGCGGCAGCGGGGGTACTGAAGCTTTCTTT TRBJ1-1 NA NA TRBV12-3/TRBV12-4
CASSQAGGGTNYGYTF TGTGCCAGCAGCCAGGCCGGGGGTGGTACTAACTATGGCTACACCTTC TRBJ1-2 NA NA TRBV11-3
CATSDAALAGNNEQFF TGTGCCACCAGTGATGCCGCATTAGCGGGGAACAATGAGCAGTTCTTC TRBJ2-1 TRBD2 few TRBV24-1
CSAMTVLGPTDTQYF TGCAGCGCAATGACCGTCTTGGGGCCTACAGATACGCAGTATTTT TRBJ2-3 NA NA TRBV29-1
CASSVAQSENSPLHF TGTGCCAGCAGCGTAGCACAGAGTGAGAATTCACCCCTCCACTTT TRBJ1-6 NA NA TRBV9
CASSLPEQGLAFF TGTGCCAGCAGTTTACCGGAACAGGGCTTAGCTTTCTTT TRBJ1-1 NA NA TRBV27
CASNPRDRNTGELFF TGTGCCAGTAATCCCCGGGACAGGAACACCGGGGAGCTGTTTTTT TRBJ2-2 TRBD1 NA TRBV7-2
CASSLSAAGNTIYF TGTGCCAGCAGCTTAAGCGCAGCTGGAAACACCATATATTTT TRBJ1-3 NA once TRBV7-9
CASRGNTGGTGANVLTF TGTGCCAGCAGGGGCAATACAGGGGGCACTGGGGCCAACGTCCTGACTTTC TRBJ2-6 TRBD1 NA TRBV11-2
CASSGKQETIYGYTF TGTGCCAGCAGCGGCAAACAGGAGACGATATATGGCTACACCTTC TRBJ1-2 NA NA TRBV9
CSVVGPNEKLFF TGCAGCGTCGTTGGGCCTAATGAAAAACTGTTTTTT TRBJ1-4 NA NA TRBV29-1
CASTRTGVADTQYF TGTGCCAGCACACGAACGGGAGTCGCAGATACGCAGTATTTT TRBJ2-3 NA NA TRBV27